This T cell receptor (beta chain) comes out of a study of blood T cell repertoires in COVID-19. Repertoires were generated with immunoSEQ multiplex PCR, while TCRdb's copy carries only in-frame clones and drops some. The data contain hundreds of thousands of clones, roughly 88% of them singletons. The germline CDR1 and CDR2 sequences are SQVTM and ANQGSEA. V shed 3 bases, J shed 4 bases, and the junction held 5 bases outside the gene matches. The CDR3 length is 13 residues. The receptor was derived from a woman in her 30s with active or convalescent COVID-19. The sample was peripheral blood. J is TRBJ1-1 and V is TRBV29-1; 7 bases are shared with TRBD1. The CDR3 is CSVEGAGGTEAFF. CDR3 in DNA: TGCAGCGTTGAGGGGGCAGGGGGCACTGAAGCTTTCTTT.